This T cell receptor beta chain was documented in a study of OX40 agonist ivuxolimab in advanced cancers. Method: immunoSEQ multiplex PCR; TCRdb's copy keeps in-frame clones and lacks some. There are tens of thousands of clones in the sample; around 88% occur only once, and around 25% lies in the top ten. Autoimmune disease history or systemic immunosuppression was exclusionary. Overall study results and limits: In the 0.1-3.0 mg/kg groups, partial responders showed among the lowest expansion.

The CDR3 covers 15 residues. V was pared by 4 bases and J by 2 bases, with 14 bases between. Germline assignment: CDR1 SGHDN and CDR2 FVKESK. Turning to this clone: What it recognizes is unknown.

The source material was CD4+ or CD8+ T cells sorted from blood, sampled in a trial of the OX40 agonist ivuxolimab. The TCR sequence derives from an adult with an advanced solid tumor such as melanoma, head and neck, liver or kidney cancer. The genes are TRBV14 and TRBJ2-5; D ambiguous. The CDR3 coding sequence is TGTGCCAGCAGCCTTCTCGGCGCAGCTCAAGAGACCCAGTACTTC. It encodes CASSLLGAAQETQYF.